Presented here are 26 T cell receptor beta chains from one specimen sequenced in a study of shared clonotypes between healthy human individuals (dated by TCRdb to the early 2020s). CD8 naive samples were obtained by positive selection for CCR7 among CD45RO-negative cells, yielding a CD45RA+CCR7+ population from which TemRA cells were excluded. The receptor library was made with the immunoSEQ multiplex PCR assay. Imported from immuneACCESS, the table was reduced by TCRdb to in-frame sequences with V and J called. These copies leave out some clones; in studies compared against another copy, an unresolved V gene accounts for under half, and the cause of the remainder is not known. The sample contains roughly 2,000,000 clones, 85% to 95% of them found a single time. The ten largest clonotypes hold around 1.7% of the sample. The sequenced sample consisted of naive CD8+ T cells from PBMCs. The cell subset or site label of this sample denotes: CD45RA+CCR7+. The receptors here all came from a man younger than 35 in good health. Some clones in this sample may be carry-over from other donors' samples.

The table lists this clone with a few counts. The chain has TRBV4-1 and TRBJ1-2, with 8 bases aligning to TRBD1. The germline V gene has CDR1 MGHRA and CDR2 YSYEKL. The CDR3 is 14 amino acids. The V and J ends lost 2 bases and 6 bases, in that order; junction bases with no gene match: 5. The CDR3 spells CASSQQGARDGYTF. CDR3 bases: TGCGCCAGCAGCCAACAGGGGGCACGAGATGGCTACACCTTC.

This CDR3 reads CASIGWGAGELFF. CDR3 DNA: TGTGCCAGCATCGGTTGGGGGGCCGGGGAGCTGTTTTTT. This chain links TRBV27 with TRBJ2-2, with D possibly matching TRBD2 (6 bases). The germline V gene encodes CDR1 MNHEY and CDR2 SMNVEV (reference sequence). V gave up 7 bases and J gave up 6 bases, with 12 bases separating them. The CDR3 is made up of 13 amino acids.

The chain is built from TRBV27 and TRBJ2-7; 7 nucleotides match TRBD2. Unmatched junction bases numbered 5, after V lost 2 bases and J lost 4 bases. The CDR3 has 14 residues. Looked up from germline, CDR1 is MNHEY and CDR2 is SMNVEV (reference sequence). The CDR3 loop reads CASSLQTSIYEQYF. In DNA, the CDR3 is TGTGCCAGCAGTTTACAGACTAGCATTTACGAGCAGTACTTC.

Concerning this clone itself: This sample also contains other DNA sequences that code for the same CDR3. CDR3 region: CASSVVGDNEQFF. Here the CDR3 DNA reads TGTGCCAGCAGCGTAGTAGGAGACAATGAGCAGTTCTTC. This chain uses TRBV9 with TRBJ2-1; D call uncertain. Per the germline V gene, CDR1 is SGDLS and CDR2 is YYNGEE. The CDR3 runs to 13 residues. V was trimmed by 0 bases and J by 5 bases, leaving 6 bases between them.

V and J are TRBV11-2 and TRBJ1-1; 9 bases align to TRBD1. The germline CDR1 and CDR2 sequences are SGHAT and FQNNGV. CDR3 length equals 14 residues. V shed 4 bases and J 6 bases; nucleotides not matched to a gene: 6. CDR3 bases: TGTGCCAGCAGCTGGGAGACAGGGGGTGCTGAAGCTTTCTTT. It specifies CASSWETGGAEAFF.

This clone was detected only once. The chain employs TRBV13 and TRBJ1-1, with 11 bases that match TRBD1. This CDR3 is built from 17 residues. Germline V CDR1 and CDR2: PRHDT, FYEKMQ (reference sequence). Trimming removed 5 bases from V and 1 base from J; junction bases left unmatched: 9. CDR3 protein: CASSPTGDRGRNTEAFF. The CDR3, as DNA: TGTGCCAGCAGCCCGACCGGGGACAGGGGGAGGAACACTGAAGCTTTCTTT.

The CDR3 spells CASTKPPGQFPYEQYF. The CDR3 DNA sequence: TGTGCCAGCACTAAACCCCCGGGACAATTTCCCTACGAGCAGTACTTC. This chain uses TRBV28 with TRBJ2-7, with a possible D match to TRBD1 (6 bases). Germline CDR1 and CDR2: MDHEN and SYDVKM. Trimming pared 7 bases from V and 2 bases from J, leaving 21 bases between. The CDR3 length is 16 residues. Drawing the rest from reference TRBV28 and TRBJ2-7, the complete variable domain is DVKVTQSSRYLVKRTGEKVFLECVQDMDHENMFWYRQDPGLGLRLIYFSYDVKMKEKGDIPEGYSVSREKKERFSLILESASTNQTSMYLCASTKPPGQFPYEQYFGPGTRLTVT.

This chain uses TRBV28 with TRBJ2-2; D may be TRBD1 (6 bases). This CDR3 region has 15 residues. Deletions cut 2 bases from V and 4 bases from J, with 11 bases between. In germline, CDR1 is MDHEN, CDR2 SYDVKM. CDR3 region: CASSLVRGSTGELFF. For the CDR3, the DNA is TGTGCCAGCAGTTTAGTAAGGGGGAGCACCGGGGAGCTGTTTTTT.

This chain links TRBV29-1 with TRBJ1-2; tentative D call: TRBD1 (5 bases). The germline CDR1 and CDR2 sequences are SQVTM and ANQGSEA. V lost 1 base and J 3 bases, leaving 12 bases between the germline ends. This CDR3 spans 14 amino acids. CDR3 sequence: CSVEVDSTHYGYTF. CDR3 DNA: TGCAGCGTTGAAGTCGACAGCACCCACTATGGCTACACCTTC.

The V call is TRBV6-5, the J call TRBJ1-5; TRBD1 might be the D (5 bases). CDR3 length: 13 amino acids. V dropped 8 bases and J dropped 8 bases, with 16 bases sitting between them. Germline loops: CDR1 MNHEY, CDR2 SVGAGI. Written as DNA, the CDR3 is TGTGCCAGCGCGGGGCGCGTATATGAGCCCCAGCATTTT. The encoded protein is CASAGRVYEPQHF.

This clone occurred a few times. The chain joins TRBV28 to TRBJ1-1, with D unclear. The V end lost 3 bases, the J end lost 3 bases, and 11 bases lay between the germline ends. The CDR3 extends over 14 amino acids. The germline V gene encodes CDR1 MDHEN and CDR2 SYDVKM. The CDR3, as DNA: TGTGCCAGCAGTTTCCCGGAAGGAGACACTGAAGCTTTCTTT. Protein product: CASSFPEGDTEAFF.

V and J are TRBV7-9 and TRBJ2-6; D possibly corresponds to TRBD1 (6 bases). The CDR3 runs to 16 residues. Trimming took off 2 bases at V and 8 bases at J, with 16 bases between the two ends. Looked up from germline, CDR1 is SEHNR and CDR2 is FQNEAQ (reference sequence). In nucleotides, the CDR3 is TGTGCCAGCAGCTTAACCGGGACAAAGGAAACCAACGTCCTGACTTTC. Encoded protein: CASSLTGTKETNVLTF.

V is TRBV28 and J is TRBJ2-7, with 8 bases matching TRBD2. Germline CDR1 and CDR2: MDHEN and SYDVKM. CDR3 length: 14 residues. The trim removed 3 bases at V and 6 bases at J, leaving 7 bases unmatched. CDR3 sequence: CASSFSGTRSEQYF. CDR3 coding DNA: TGTGCCAGCAGTTTTAGCGGGACCCGCTCCGAGCAGTACTTC.

The chain employs TRBV27 and TRBJ1-1; D is undetermined. The length of the CDR3 is 16 residues. Germline V gene sequence: CDR1 MNHEY, CDR2 SMNVEV (reference sequence). The ends were cut back, 2 bases at V and 1 base at J, with 14 bases in the middle. This CDR3 reads CASSLMGKVPNTEAFF. In nucleotides, the CDR3 is TGTGCCAGCAGTTTAATGGGGAAGGTCCCGAACACTGAAGCTTTCTTT.

This chain connects TRBV27 to TRBJ2-7; TRBD2 aligns across 11 bases. The CDR3 covers 15 residues. From germline, CDR1 is MNHEY and CDR2 SMNVEV (reference sequence). J lost 3 bases, V lost 1 base, and 2 bases had no gene match. DNA of the CDR3: TGTGCCAGCAGTTTATTTAGCGGGAGGGACTACGAGCAGTACTTC. Amino acids: CASSLFSGRDYEQYF.

With regard to this clone: Distinct nucleotide sequences in the sample also encode this CDR3. This chain links TRBV7-9 with TRBJ2-1; perhaps D is TRBD1 or TRBD2 (5 bases each). The CDR3 spans 15 residues. Germline CDR1 reads SEHNR; CDR2 reads FQNEAQ (reference sequence). The V end was cut by 5 bases, the J end by 4 bases, with 15 bases between. The CDR3 spells CASSPPEGPYNEQFF. In DNA form, the CDR3 reads TGTGCCAGCAGCCCTCCTGAGGGGCCTTACAATGAGCAGTTCTTC.

Note on this clone: Other DNA sequences in the sample encode the same CDR3. The J gene is TRBJ2-7, the V gene TRBV5-4; D gene unclear. The V and J ends lost 3 bases and 2 bases respectively, with 6 bases between them. Germline V gene sequence: CDR1 SGHNT, CDR2 YYREEE (reference sequence). The CDR3 loop spans 12 amino acids. CDR3 sequence: CASSSSTYEQYF. The CDR3 region has the DNA TGTGCCAGCAGCTCTTCTACCTACGAGCAGTACTTC.

The gene calls are TRBV19 and TRBJ2-1; the match to TRBD2 covers 11 bases. The germline CDR1 and CDR2 sequences are LNHDA and SQIVND (reference sequence). J was trimmed by 2 bases and V by 10 bases; bases with no gene match: 16. CDR3 size: 18 residues. The CDR3 nucleotides read TGTGCCATATCACCTCTGGGGTTAGCGGGAGGGCCCTACAATGAGCAGTTCTTC. Amino acid sequence: CAISPLGLAGGPYNEQFF. The variable domain in full, with the rest retrieved from reference TRBV19 and TRBJ2-1, is DGGITQSPKYLFRKEGQNVTLSCEQNLNHDAMYWYRQDPGQGLRLIYYSQIVNDFQKGDIAEGYSVSREKKESFPLTVTSAQKNPTAFYLCAISPLGLAGGPYNEQFFGPGTRLTVL.

V usage is TRBV9 and J usage is TRBJ1-1; unclear D gene. The CDR3 runs to 17 residues. Deletions cut 0 bases from V and 0 bases from J, with 15 bases between. The germline V gene encodes CDR1 SGDLS and CDR2 YYNGEE. The CDR3 loop is CASSVGSGSYMNTEAFF. CDR3 nucleotide sequence: TGTGCCAGCAGCGTAGGGTCGGGATCGTACATGAACACTGAAGCTTTCTTT. The full variable domain, rest sourced from reference TRBV9 and TRBJ1-1, is DSGVTQTPKHLITATGQRVTLRCSPRSGDLSVYWYQQSLDQGLQFLIQYYNGEERAKGNILERFSAQQFPDLHSELNLSSLELGDSALYFCASSVGSGSYMNTEAFFGQGTRLTVV.

The rearrangement joins TRBV5-6 to TRBJ1-4; D may be TRBD1 (5 bases). Trimming pared 2 bases from V and 5 bases from J, leaving 13 bases between. Germline V gene data show CDR1 as SGHDT and CDR2 as YYEEEE. The CDR3 runs to 15 residues. CDR3 region: CASSFWAGLNEKLFF. DNA for the CDR3: TGTGCCAGCAGCTTCTGGGCAGGGCTAAATGAAAAACTGTTTTTT.

This sequence joins TRBV6-5 and TRBJ2-7; D is uncertain. V lost 7 bases, J lost 0 bases, and 10 bases lay in between. CDR3 length: 13 amino acids. CDR1 and CDR2 from the germline V gene are MNHEY and SVGAGI. CDR3 loop: CASIGAASYEQYF. DNA for the CDR3: TGTGCCAGCATTGGCGCCGCCTCCTACGAGCAGTACTTC.

This CDR3 reads CASSQWPNYGYTF. In DNA form, the CDR3 reads TGTGCCAGCAGCCAATGGCCGAACTATGGCTACACCTTC. V and J are TRBV16 and TRBJ1-2; D not resolved. Deletions cut 1 base from V and 2 bases from J, with 5 bases between. Per the germline V gene, CDR1 is KGHSY and CDR2 is FQNENV. The CDR3 length is 13 residues. Full variable domain (rest looked up from reference TRBV16 and TRBJ1-2): GEEVAQTPKHLVRGEGQKAKLYCAPIKGHSYVFWYQQVLKNEFKFLISFQNENVFDETGMPKERFSAKCLPNSPCSLEIQATKLEDSAVYFCASSQWPNYGYTFGSGTRLTVV.

As to this clone: Other DNA sequences of this sample code for an identical CDR3. This chain uses TRBV29-1 with TRBJ1-2; a possible D gene is TRBD1 (6 bases). The CDR3 is made up of 12 amino acids. V was pared by 7 bases and J by 2 bases, with 11 bases between. CDR1 is SQVTM and CDR2 is ANQGSEA in the germline V gene. Here the CDR3 DNA reads TGCAGCGACAGAACAGGGAACTATGGCTACACCTTC. Amino acids: CSDRTGNYGYTF.

V is TRBV27 and J is TRBJ2-1; D is uncertain. The CDR3 loop spans 16 amino acids. Per the germline V gene, CDR1 is MNHEY and CDR2 is SMNVEV (reference sequence). V lost 4 bases, J lost 0 bases, and 13 bases lay in between. The CDR3 reads CASSSATGSSYNEQFF. DNA for the CDR3: TGTGCCAGCAGTTCCGCGACGGGTAGCTCCTACAATGAGCAGTTCTTC.

This clone has a single count. CDR3: CASRLGKDWNPYEQYF. The CDR3 nucleotides read TGTGCAAGTCGCTTAGGCAAAGACTGGAACCCTTACGAGCAGTACTTC. J is TRBJ2-7 and V is TRBV12-2; the table's D gene call, TRBD2, was not cross checked with the DNA. TRBV12-2 is an annotated pseudogene. The CDR3 has 16 residues.

The V gene is TRBV7-9, the J gene TRBJ1-2; D remains ambiguous. With 3 bases removed from V and 8 bases from J, the gap between germline ends came to 22 bases. CDR1 is SEHNR and CDR2 is FQNEAQ in the germline V gene (reference sequence). This CDR3 is 16 amino acids long. The CDR3 DNA follows: TGTGCCAGCAGCTTCGGCGGCGCGGCGCCGGGTTCGGGCTACACCTTC. Encoded protein: CASSFGGAAPGSGYTF. Using reference TRBV7-9 and TRBJ1-2 for the parts outside the CDR3, the full variable domain is DTGVSQNPRHKITKRGQNVTFRCDPISEHNRLYWYRQTLGQGPEFLTYFQNEAQLEKSRLLSDRFSAERPKGSFSTLEIQRTEQGDSAMYLCASSFGGAAPGSGYTFGSGTRLTVV.